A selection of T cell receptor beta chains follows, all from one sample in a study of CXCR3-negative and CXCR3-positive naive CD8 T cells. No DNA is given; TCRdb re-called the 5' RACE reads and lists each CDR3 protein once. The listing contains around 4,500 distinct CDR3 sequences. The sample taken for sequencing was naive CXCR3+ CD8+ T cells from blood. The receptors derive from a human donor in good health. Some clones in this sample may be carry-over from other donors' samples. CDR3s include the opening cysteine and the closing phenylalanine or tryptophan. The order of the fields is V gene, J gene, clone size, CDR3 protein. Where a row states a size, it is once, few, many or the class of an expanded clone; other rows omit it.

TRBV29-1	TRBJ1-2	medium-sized	CSVRRLDNYGYTF
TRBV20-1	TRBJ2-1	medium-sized	CSARDDPAGGGHNEQFF
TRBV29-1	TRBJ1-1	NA	CSVDPGQGMNTEAFF
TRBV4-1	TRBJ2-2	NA	CASSQSPRTDRQGTGELFF
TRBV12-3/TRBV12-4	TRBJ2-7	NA	CASGDPGYEQYF
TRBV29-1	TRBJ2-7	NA	CSVKPGIAYEQYF
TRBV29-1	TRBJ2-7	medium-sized	CSVYGGIGSYEQYF
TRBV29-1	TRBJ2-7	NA	CSVARGREQYF
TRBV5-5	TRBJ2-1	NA	CASSLRTSGNYNEQFF
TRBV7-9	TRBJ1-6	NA	CASSLQGIPLHF
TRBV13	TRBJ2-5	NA	CASSFRMVDAETQYF
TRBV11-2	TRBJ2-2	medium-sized	CASSFYTGELFF
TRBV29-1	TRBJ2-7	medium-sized	CSVGGTSEYEQYF
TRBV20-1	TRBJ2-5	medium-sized	CSARDRREPFWETQYF
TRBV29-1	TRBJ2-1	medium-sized	CSVLYSSGYNEQFF
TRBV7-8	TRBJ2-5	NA	CASSSNHTVPQETQYF
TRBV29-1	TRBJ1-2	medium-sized	CSVVDRGYGYTF
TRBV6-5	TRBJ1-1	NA	CASSPSTGEINTEAFF
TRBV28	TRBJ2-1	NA	CASSPLEGPTYNEQFF
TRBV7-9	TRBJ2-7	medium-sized	CASSPPGLYEQYF
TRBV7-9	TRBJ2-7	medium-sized	CASSPRGGREYEQYF
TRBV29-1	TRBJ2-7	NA	CSVNPTDGYEQYF
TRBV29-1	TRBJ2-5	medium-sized	CSGTRREDSETQYF
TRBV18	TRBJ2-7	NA	CASSDDVGLSYEQYF
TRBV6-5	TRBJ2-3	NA	CASSLGGPSTDTQYF
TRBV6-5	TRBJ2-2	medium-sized	CATTGTGELFF
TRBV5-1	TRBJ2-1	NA	CASSLFDNEQFF
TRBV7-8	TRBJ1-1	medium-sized	CASSLAGQGLTEAFF
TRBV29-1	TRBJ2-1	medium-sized	CSVADPGSSYNEQFF
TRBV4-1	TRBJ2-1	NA	CASSRPPYNEQFF
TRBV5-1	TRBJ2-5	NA	CASSLYGETQYF
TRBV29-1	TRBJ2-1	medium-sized	CSVGGRWYNEQFF